The present T cell receptor beta chain was sequenced within a study of T cell repertoires in cytomegalovirus infection. Study details: Carrying CMV and the relevant HLA type showed in public TCR beta signatures.

Study-wide results and caveats: Identification of carriers of CMV plus the relevant HLA was achieved through cumulative public TCR beta family frequency. In two of eight donors, the top clonotype was HLA-C-restricted CMV-specific.

Each CDR3 protein is one row after TCRdb ran MiXCR on the reads. The table records some 300,000 distinct CDR3 sequences, roughly a sixth of them present only once. Trimming pared 2 bases from V and 4 bases from J, leaving 17 bases between. Germline assignment: CDR1 MNHNS and CDR2 SASEGT. There are 16 residues in the CDR3. Worth noting for this clonotype: Antigen: not known.

The source is a human donor in good health (CMV status not recorded). Some clones in this sample may be carry-over from other donors' samples. The chain employs TRBV6-1 and TRBJ1-2; D call uncertain. Sequencing was carried out using PBMCs. The CDR3 protein is CASSELGSPRGYGYTF. CDR3 DNA sequence: TGTGCCAGCAGTGAATTAGGGTCGCCCCGGGGCTATGGCTACACCTTC.